This entry lists 23 T cell receptor beta chains sequenced from one sample in a study of T cells in Graves' hyperthyroidism and ophthalmopathy. RNA transcripts yielded amplified TCR beta CDR3 regions. An initial round of RT-PCR targeting the TCR CDR3 relied on the HTBI primer set. Each CDR3 protein gets one entry after TCRdb re-called the multiplex PCR reads with MiXCR. The table includes about 270,000 distinct CDR3 sequences, around 25% detected once. The sequenced sample was blood. These receptors all stem from a man in his forties with Graves' hyperthyroidism that later progressed to Graves' ophthalmopathy.

This clonotype has ten or more counts. The junction does not match germline at one end; this may be a read error. The chain combines TRBV19 with TRBJ2-7; 13 bases fit TRBD2. Germline V gene data show CDR1 as LNHDA and CDR2 as SQIVND (reference sequence). The CDR3 contains 16 residues. In nucleotides, the CDR3 is TGCGCCAGTAGTATAGGGACTAGCGGGGACTCCTACGAGCAGTACTTC. Its translation: CASSIGTSGDSYEQYF. The full variable domain, completed using reference TRBV19 and TRBJ2-7, is DGGITQSPKYLFRKEGQNVTLSCEQNLNHDAMYWYRQDPGQGLRLIYYSQIVNDFQKGDIAEGYSVSREKKESFPLTVTSAQKNPTAFYLCASSIGTSGDSYEQYFGPGTRLTVT.

This clonotype appeared a few times. The chain combines TRBV6-4 with TRBJ1-2; the match to TRBD1 covers 8 bases. The CDR3 spans 12 residues. Looked up from germline, CDR1 is MRHNA and CDR2 is SNTAGT. V gave up 8 bases and J gave up 8 bases; unmatched junction bases: 7. CDR3 DNA sequence: TGTGCCAGCTCCGGACAGGGAGGGGGCTACACCTTC. Encoded protein: CASSGQGGGYTF.

The count of this clonotype is one. The rearrangement links TRBV5-1 to TRBJ2-6; 7 bases match TRBD1. This CDR3 is built from 15 residues. The V gene end was trimmed by 4 bases and the J gene end by 2 bases; junction bases not matched to a gene: 3. Germline values: CDR1 SGHRS, CDR2 YFSETQ. CDR3 sequence (DNA): TGCGCCAGCAGCGAGGGGACAGCTGGGGCCAACGTCCTGACTTTC. Protein product: CASSEGTAGANVLTF. The full variable domain, with the rest looked up from reference TRBV5-1 and TRBJ2-6, is KAGVTQTPRYLIKTRGQQVTLSCSPISGHRSVSWYQQTPGQGLQFLFEYFSETQRNKGNFPGRFSGRQFSNSRSEMNVSTLELGDSALYLCASSEGTAGANVLTFGAGSRLTVL.

This clonotype was recorded at least ten times. The gene calls are TRBV5-1 and TRBJ2-7; 10 bases map to TRBD2. Germline V gives CDR1 SGHRS, CDR2 YFSETQ. This CDR3 has 20 residues. Germline trimming cut 7 bases from V and 4 bases from J; bases unmatched to any gene: 26. Here the CDR3 reads CASSSGRPPMRVAGGYEQYF. CDR3 nucleotides: TGCGCCAGCTCCAGCGGGAGACCCCCCATGAGGGTAGCGGGAGGATACGAGCAGTACTTC.

This clonotype was seen ten or more times. V and J are TRBV7-2 and TRBJ2-7, with 9 nucleotides matching TRBD1. The V gene's germline CDR1 is SGHTA and CDR2 FQGNSA. The V segment lost 5 bases and the J segment 2 bases; nucleotides outside the gene matches: 4. The length of the CDR3 is 14 residues. In DNA, the CDR3 is TGTGCCAGCAGCCGGGACAGGGCCACCTACGAGCAGTACTTC. It encodes CASSRDRATYEQYF.

V is TRBV6-1 and J is TRBJ1-1, with D hard to call. V was clipped by 3 bases and J by 11 bases, with 16 bases between them. CDR3 length equals 13 residues. In germline, CDR1 is MNHNS, CDR2 SASEGT. CDR3 DNA: TGTGCCAGCAGTGACGATTACGTGAATCCGGCTTTCTTT. It encodes CASSDDYVNPAFF.

This chain uses TRBV12-5 with TRBJ1-1, with 9 bases that match TRBD1. The length of the CDR3 is 15 residues. With V trimmed by 1 base and J by 4 bases, 4 bases remained unmatched. CDR1 is LGHNT, CDR2 FRNRAP, per germline. The CDR3 nucleotides read TGTGCTAGTGGTTTGGACGACAGGGGGGGCACTGAAGCTTTCTTT. Translated, it gives CASGLDDRGGTEAFF. The variable domain in full, completed from reference TRBV12-5 and TRBJ1-1, reads DARVTQTPRHKVTEMGQEVTMRCQPILGHNTVFWYRQTMMQGLELLAYFRNRAPLDDSGMPKDRFSAEMPDATLATLKIQPSEPRDSAVYFCASGLDDRGGTEAFFGQGTRLTVV.

At least ten counts were recorded for this clonotype. The chain links TRBV7-9 to TRBJ1-5; D is possibly TRBD1 (5 bases). CDR1 is SEHNR and CDR2 is FQNEAQ in the germline V gene (reference sequence). This CDR3 spans 15 amino acids. V was cut by 5 bases and J by 4 bases, with 15 bases left in between. The CDR3 nucleotides are TGTGCCAGCAGCACAGAGGGGACGGCAAATCAGCCCCAGCATTTT. Translated: CASSTEGTANQPQHF.

The chain employs TRBV19 and TRBJ1-1, with 7 bases lining up with TRBD1. Germline values: CDR1 LNHDA, CDR2 SQIVND (reference sequence). V was pared by 4 bases and J by 0 bases, with 5 bases of the junction left unmatched. The CDR3 sequence is 15 residues long. This chain's CDR3 is CASSTGQVMNTEAFF. In DNA, the CDR3 is TGTGCCAGTAGTACCGGACAGGTGATGAACACTGAAGCTTTCTTT.

This clonotype was recorded many times. V gene TRBV12-5 combines with J gene TRBJ2-7; D gene unclear. The V end lost 5 bases, the J end lost 3 bases, and 5 bases lay between the germline ends. This CDR3 comprises 11 residues. CDR1 and CDR2 (germline): LGHNT, FRNRAP. The CDR3 DNA is TGTGCTAGTGGTGCGAACTACGAGCAGTACTTC. The encoded protein is CASGANYEQYF. Based on the CDR3 plus reference TRBV12-5 and TRBJ2-7, the full variable domain is DARVTQTPRHKVTEMGQEVTMRCQPILGHNTVFWYRQTMMQGLELLAYFRNRAPLDDSGMPKDRFSAEMPDATLATLKIQPSEPRDSAVYFCASGANYEQYFGPGTRLTVT.

This clonotype came up many times. The J gene is TRBJ2-2, the V gene TRBV20-1; perhaps TRBD2 as D (5 bases). Trimming shortened V by 3 bases and J by 6 bases, and 11 bases separated the two germline ends. The CDR3 has 13 amino acids. The germline gives CDR1 DFQATT, CDR2 SNEGSKA (reference sequence). The CDR3 protein is CSARDLFSGELFF. The CDR3 DNA sequence: TGCAGTGCTAGGGACTTATTCTCCGGGGAGCTGTTTTTT.

This clonotype was counted at least ten times. This chain connects TRBV20-1 to TRBJ2-1, with TRBD2 matching over 7 bases. CDR3 length equals 15 residues. V lost 0 bases, J lost 4 bases, and 6 bases stayed unmatched. Germline assignment: CDR1 DFQATT and CDR2 SNEGSKA (reference sequence). The CDR3 DNA reads TGCAGTGCTAGAGACCCCAGCGGGGCTTACAATGAGCAGTTCTTC. Translation gives CSARDPSGAYNEQFF.

This clonotype was detected many times. The genes are TRBV29-1 and TRBJ1-3, with D uncertain. Per germline, CDR1 SQVTM and CDR2 ANQGSEA. The CDR3 contains 13 residues. DNA of the CDR3: TGCAGTGTCGAGACGAGCTCTGGAAACACCATATATTTT. This sequence encodes CSVETSSGNTIYF. Together with reference TRBV29-1 and TRBJ1-3, the CDR3 gives the full variable domain: SAVISQKPSRDICQRGTSLTIQCQVDSQVTMMFWYRQQPGQSLTLIATANQGSEATYESGFVIDKFPISRPNLTFSTLTVSNMSPEDSSIYLCSVETSSGNTIYFGEGSWLTVV.

The chain uses TRBV6-1 and TRBJ2-7; D might be TRBD2 (6 bases). Germline CDR1 is MNHNS and CDR2 is SASEGT. The germline V and J ends were trimmed by 4 bases and 5 bases, with 18 bases remaining between them. The CDR3 consists of 15 residues. CDR3: CASSASRDWANEQYF. The CDR3, as DNA: TGTGCCAGCAGTGCCAGCCGGGACTGGGCTAACGAGCAGTACTTC.

The J gene is TRBJ2-5, the V gene TRBV6-1, with TRBD1 matching over 9 bases. Trimming took 6 bases from V and 5 from J; bases not matched to a gene: 19. This CDR3 comprises 18 residues. Per the germline V gene, CDR1 is MNHNS and CDR2 is SASEGT. In DNA, the CDR3 is TGTGCCAGCAGCGGACGCTACACCGGGACAGGGCATTGGGAGACCCAGTACTTC. Translated: CASSGRYTGTGHWETQYF.

At least ten counts were recorded for this clonotype. The rearrangement joins TRBV18 to TRBJ2-7, with 13 bases lining up with TRBD2. Germline V lookup: CDR1 KGHSH, CDR2 LQKENI. The J segment lost 4 bases and the V segment lost 6 bases, leaving 6 bases of the junction unmatched. This CDR3 contains 15 residues. CDR3 sequence: CASSDGTSGIYEQYF. The CDR3 DNA follows: TGTGCCAGCTCGGATGGGACTAGCGGGATTTACGAGCAGTACTTC.

This clonotype was seen repeatedly, ten times or more. The J gene is TRBJ2-4, the V gene TRBV2; 10 bases agree with TRBD2. This CDR3 is built from 19 residues. Losses at the gene ends were 0 bases for V and 2 bases for J; bases not matched to a gene: 10. Looked up from germline, CDR1 is SNHLY and CDR2 is FYNNEI. This CDR3 is CASSEALAGVPRTKNIQYF. CDR3 nucleotides: TGTGCCAGCAGTGAAGCGCTAGCGGGAGTCCCCCGTACCAAAAACATTCAGTACTTC.

The V call is TRBV7-8, the J call TRBJ2-5, with D perhaps assigned TRBD1 or TRBD2 (6 bases each). The germline V gene encodes CDR1 SGHVS and CDR2 FQNEAQ. V was shortened by 0 bases and J by 3 bases, with 17 bases between the two germline ends. This CDR3 spans 17 amino acids. CDR3 amino acids: CASSLARGGGREETQYF. CDR3 DNA sequence: TGTGCCAGCAGCTTAGCGCGAGGAGGGGGACGGGAAGAGACCCAGTACTTC.

This clonotype was recorded at least ten times. This chain uses TRBV6-5 with TRBJ1-6, with 7 bases lining up with TRBD1. CDR3 length equals 16 residues. Germline CDR1 MNHEY, CDR2 SVGAGI. V was pared by 4 bases and J by 4 bases, with 7 bases of the junction left unmatched. This CDR3 reads CASSSQGGQYNSPLHF. CDR3 in DNA: TGTGCCAGCAGTTCCCAGGGGGGGCAGTATAATTCACCCCTCCACTTT.

This clonotype occurred many times. V and J are TRBV20-1 and TRBJ1-2; D ambiguous. The length of the CDR3 is 12 residues. Germline CDR1 is DFQATT and CDR2 is SNEGSKA (reference sequence). Trimming shortened V by 0 bases and J by 7 bases, and 9 bases separated the two germline ends. Written as DNA, the CDR3 is TGCAGTGCTAGAGATGGAAACACTGGCTACACCTTC. Residues: CSARDGNTGYTF.

This clonotype has ten or more counts. The J gene is TRBJ1-5, the V gene TRBV12-3 or TRBV12-4; 9 bases are a match to TRBD1. The CDR3 is made up of 13 amino acids. The V gene end was trimmed by 7 bases and the J gene end by 7 bases; junction bases not matched to a gene: 5. CDR3 sequence (DNA): TGTGCCAGCACCTGGGACAGGGACCAGCCCCAGCATTTT. Its translation: CASTWDRDQPQHF.

The chain is built from TRBV12-3 or TRBV12-4 and TRBJ1-1, with D hard to call. The germline V and J ends were trimmed by 7 bases and 0 bases, with 12 bases remaining between them. The CDR3 extends over 14 amino acids. The CDR3, as DNA: TGTGCCAGCACCCCCTCGTCATTGAACACTGAAGCTTTCTTT. Protein sequence: CASTPSSLNTEAFF.

Many counts were recorded for this clonotype. The chain combines TRBV12-3 or TRBV12-4 with TRBJ2-7, with 10 bases identical to TRBD2. CDR3 length: 15 amino acids. J was trimmed by 0 bases and V by 6 bases; bases with no gene match: 5. For the CDR3, the DNA is TGTGCCAGCAGCCGTAGCGGGAGGAGCTCCTACGAGCAGTACTTC. Translation: CASSRSGRSSYEQYF.